The rows below give T cell receptor beta chains drawn from one sample of a study of blood T cell repertoires in COVID-19. This table comes from immunoSEQ multiplex PCR, and its TCRdb copy is limited to in-frame clones, with some not included. The data show under 200,000 clones, about 86% seen once. The sample taken for sequencing was peripheral blood. These receptors were collected from a man in his sixties with acute or convalescent COVID-19. Both conserved end residues are part of each CDR3. D genes are given only for firm matches. Expanded clones are given a class, and other clones once, few, many or no size at all.

J gene: TRBJ1-5; D gene: -; clone size: -; V gene: TRBV28; CDR3 DNA: TGTGCCAGCAGTCCCCTATGGGCCCGGGGGGGTATGAGCAATCAGCCCCAGCATTTT; CDR3 protein: CASSPLWARGGMSNQPQHF
J gene: TRBJ2-2; D gene: -; clone size: few; V gene: TRBV5-1; CDR3 DNA: TGCGCCAGCGCGAACACCAGGGCGGTGAACACCGGGGAGCTGTTTTTT; CDR3 protein: CASANTRAVNTGELFF
J gene: TRBJ1-1; D gene: -; clone size: -; V gene: TRBV6-6; CDR3 DNA: TGTGCCAGCAGCGGATGGGGCAGGGAAGCTTTCTTT; CDR3 protein: CASSGWGREAFF
J gene: TRBJ1-6; D gene: -; clone size: -; V gene: TRBV28; CDR3 DNA: TGTGCCAGCAGTTTCCCCCGCTGGGGCTCACCCCTCCACTTT; CDR3 protein: CASSFPRWGSPLHF
J gene: TRBJ2-7; D gene: -; clone size: -; V gene: TRBV5-1; CDR3 DNA: TGCGCCAGCAGCTTGCTAACCCGCCTAGCAGGCTCCTACGAGCAGTACTTC; CDR3 protein: CASSLLTRLAGSYEQYF
J gene: TRBJ1-4; D gene: -; clone size: once; V gene: TRBV3-1/TRBV3-2; CDR3 DNA: TGTGCCAGCAGCCAAGATCAAGGGGGGGGTGAAAAACTGTTTTTT; CDR3 protein: CASSQDQGGGEKLFF
J gene: TRBJ1-2; D gene: -; clone size: many; V gene: TRBV19; CDR3 DNA: TGTGCCAGCAATACCCGCGGAGCTGTCTATGGCTACACCTTC; CDR3 protein: CASNTRGAVYGYTF
J gene: TRBJ1-2; D gene: -; clone size: -; V gene: TRBV5-4; CDR3 DNA: TGTGCCAGCCAGGGGCGCCCGGGGTATGGCTACACCTTC; CDR3 protein: CASQGRPGYGYTF
J gene: TRBJ1-5; D gene: -; clone size: -; V gene: TRBV27; CDR3 DNA: TGTGCCAGCTCCTATAACAGCCTCAGCAATCAGCCCCAGCATTTT; CDR3 protein: CASSYNSLSNQPQHF
J gene: TRBJ2-2; D gene: TRBD2; clone size: -; V gene: TRBV27; CDR3 DNA: TGTGCCAGCAGTTTAAGACTAGCGGGAGGGCCTTACACCGGGGAGCTGTTTTTT; CDR3 protein: CASSLRLAGGPYTGELFF
J gene: TRBJ1-1; D gene: -; clone size: -; V gene: TRBV19; CDR3 DNA: TGTGCCAGTAGTATAGCGCTTGACAGCGACTTGAACACTGAAGCTTTCTTT; CDR3 protein: CASSIALDSDLNTEAFF
J gene: TRBJ2-2; D gene: TRBD2; clone size: -; V gene: TRBV5-4; CDR3 DNA: TGTGCCAGCAGCCCGGGGGGGACAACGAACACCGGGGAGCTGTTTTTT; CDR3 protein: CASSPGGTTNTGELFF
J gene: TRBJ1-6; D gene: -; clone size: -; V gene: TRBV7-3; CDR3 DNA: TGTGCCAGCAGCTTAACGTCAGGGCACAATTCACCCCTCCACTTT; CDR3 protein: CASSLTSGHNSPLHF
J gene: TRBJ1-2; D gene: -; clone size: -; V gene: TRBV9; CDR3 DNA: TGTGCCAGCAGCGTGGGGGCAACGGCCTCAGGGGTTAACTATGGCTACACCTTC; CDR3 protein: CASSVGATASGVNYGYTF